This TCR beta chain was sequenced in a study of glioma-infiltrating T cells. Notes on the study in general: Gliomas, especially low-grade, showed above-expected tissue-blood divergence; non-neoplastic patients showed below.

A remark on this clonotype: What it binds is not known. This CDR3 fails to terminate in the conserved phenylalanine or tryptophan, so it likely reflects a read error.

Using RNA template, CDR3s of TCR alpha and beta were amplified with iRepertoire arm-PCR. Input was about 85-450 ng of tissue mRNA or PBMC total RNA. TCRdb fed the multiplex PCR reads into MiXCR, producing one record per CDR3 protein. Of about 140,000 distinct CDR3 sequences listed, roughly two fifths are singletons. The clonotype was recovered from a human donor with low-grade glioma or glioblastoma, undergoing nonglioma brain surgery, or in good health (not recorded which). Sequencing was performed on glioma tissue, nonneoplastic brain tissue, or PBMCs (not recorded which).

This CDR3 reads CASSRGIRGAGAFL. CDR3 bases: TGTGCCAGCAGCCGCGGAATCAGAGGGGCTGGGGCTTTCCTT. This chain joins TRBV14 and TRBJ1-1; D is perhaps TRBD1 (5 bases). Trimming stripped 4 bases from V and 11 bases from J, with 20 bases between. The CDR3 covers 14 residues. Germline assignment: CDR1 SGHDN and CDR2 FVKESK.